These 10 T cell receptor beta chains came from one sample sequenced in a study of graft-versus-host responses after intestinal transplantation. The protocol was immunoSEQ multiplex PCR, while the TCRdb copy is restricted to in-frame clones and leaves out a portion. The table lists about 3,900 clones, roughly 85% of them singletons. Investigators treated the graft tissue so that it released intraepithelial and lamina propria lymphocytes. Sequenced here: ileum tissue, sampled 650 to 670 days after intestinal transplant. Receptors were obtained from a human patient who received an intestinal transplant, so some T cells may come from the graft donor.

This clone has just one count. CDR3 in amino acids: CSVKVGNNYGYTF. The CDR3 coding sequence is TGCAGCGTTAAAGTTGGGAATAACTATGGCTACACCTTC. The chain joins TRBV29-1 to TRBJ1-2; D unclear. The CDR3 contains 13 residues. V lost 5 bases to trimming and J lost 1 base, with 11 bases between them. The germline gives CDR1 SQVTM, CDR2 ANQGSEA.

This clone was counted a single time. A junction boundary mismatches the germline segment, possibly from a read error. This chain joins TRBV4-2 and TRBJ1-2, with TRBD1 matching 7 bases. Germline loops: CDR1 LGHNA, CDR2 YNFKEQ. The CDR3 extends over 16 amino acids. CDR3 nucleotides: TGTGCCAGCAGCGAAGAGAGGGGGCCGCAGATCTATGGCTACACCTTC. This gives the protein CASSEERGPQIYGYTF.

CDR3 nucleotide sequence: TGTGCCAGCAGCCTTAGCGGGGGAAGCACAGATACGCAGTATTTT. Translating gives CASSLSGGSTDTQYF. V usage is TRBV6-6 and J usage is TRBJ2-3, with TRBD2 matching 9 bases. Germline V CDR1 and CDR2: MNHNY, SVGAGI (reference sequence). The CDR3 covers 15 residues. V gave up 6 bases and J gave up 0 bases; unmatched junction bases: 4.

This sequence joins TRBV6-9 and TRBJ1-1, with 7 bases matching TRBD1. After removal of 5 bases from V and 4 bases from J, the junction contained 4 bases not matched to a gene. The germline V gene has CDR1 MNHGY and CDR2 SVAAGI. This CDR3 has 13 residues. The CDR3 loop reads CASSTQGGTEAFF. The CDR3 nucleotides read TGTGCCAGCAGTACGCAGGGGGGCACTGAAGCTTTCTTT.

V gene TRBV6-1 combines with J gene TRBJ2-3; TRBD2 matches 11 bases. V trimming: 8 bases; J trimming: 5 bases; junction bases outside the gene matches: 9. This CDR3 region has 15 residues. From germline, CDR1 is MNHNS and CDR2 SASEGT. CDR3: CASASGGFFVDTQYF. The CDR3 DNA reads as TGTGCCAGCGCTAGCGGGGGGTTTTTCGTAGATACGCAGTATTTT.

The chain employs TRBV25-1 and TRBJ1-1; D call uncertain. The CDR3 is 15 amino acids. Germline V gives CDR1 MGHDK, CDR2 SYGVNS. V was trimmed by 7 bases and J by 3 bases, leaving 18 bases between them. The CDR3 loop is CASTGSGIWYTEAFF. The CDR3 coding sequence is TGTGCCAGCACCGGTAGCGGGATTTGGTACACTGAAGCTTTCTTT. Complete variable domain (other parts from reference TRBV25-1 and TRBJ1-1): EADIYQTPRYLVIGTGKKITLECSQTMGHDKMYWYQQDPGMELHLIHYSYGVNSTEKGDLSSESTVSRIRTEHFPLTLESARPSHTSQYLCASTGSGIWYTEAFFGQGTRLTVV.

V is TRBV4-1 and J is TRBJ1-4; 7 bases map to TRBD1. There are 15 residues in the CDR3. After removal of 3 bases from V and 5 bases from J, the junction contained 6 bases not matched to a gene. Germline CDR1 and CDR2: MGHRA and YSYEKL. CDR3 coding DNA: TGCGCCAGCAGCCAGATACCGGGACAGAATGAAAAACTGTTTTTT. Protein: CASSQIPGQNEKLFF.

The J gene is TRBJ2-1, the V gene TRBV9; TRBD2 matches 10 bases. The trim removed 6 bases at V and 7 bases at J, leaving 10 bases unmatched. The CDR3 extends over 15 amino acids. The germline gives CDR1 SGDLS, CDR2 YYNGEE. The CDR3 coding sequence is TGTGCCAGCAAACCGGAAGCGGGGGGGCTGAATGAGCAGTTCTTC. This encodes CASKPEAGGLNEQFF.

This chain links TRBV29-1 with TRBJ2-7; TRBD1 matches 9 bases. This CDR3 spans 11 amino acids. V trimming: 7 bases; J trimming: 6 bases; junction bases outside the gene matches: 4. Germline V lookup: CDR1 SQVTM, CDR2 ANQGSEA. CDR3 DNA: TGCAGCGGGTCACAGGGGGCCGAGCAGTACTTC. This sequence encodes CSGSQGAEQYF.

The J gene is TRBJ2-3, the V gene TRBV6-5; TRBD2 matches 7 bases. The CDR3 length is 15 residues. CDR1 MNHEY and CDR2 SVGAGI come from the germline V gene. Trimming cost V 8 bases and J 2 bases; bases outside gene matches: 10. The CDR3 is CASGGKAGITDTQYF. CDR3 bases: TGTGCCAGCGGAGGTAAAGCGGGAATCACAGATACGCAGTATTTT.